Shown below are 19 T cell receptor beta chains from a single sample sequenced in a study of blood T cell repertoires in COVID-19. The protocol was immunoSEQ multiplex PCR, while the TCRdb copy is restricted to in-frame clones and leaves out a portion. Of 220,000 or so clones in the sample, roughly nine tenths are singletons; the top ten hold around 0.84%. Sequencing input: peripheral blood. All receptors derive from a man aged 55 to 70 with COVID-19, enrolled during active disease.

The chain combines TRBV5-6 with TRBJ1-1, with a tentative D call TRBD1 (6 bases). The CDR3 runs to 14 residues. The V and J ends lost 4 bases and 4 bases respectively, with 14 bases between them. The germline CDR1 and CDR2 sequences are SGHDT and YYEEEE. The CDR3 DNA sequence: TGTGCCAGCAGCCCAACAGGGCTGGGCACTGAAGCTTTCTTT. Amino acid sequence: CASSPTGLGTEAFF.

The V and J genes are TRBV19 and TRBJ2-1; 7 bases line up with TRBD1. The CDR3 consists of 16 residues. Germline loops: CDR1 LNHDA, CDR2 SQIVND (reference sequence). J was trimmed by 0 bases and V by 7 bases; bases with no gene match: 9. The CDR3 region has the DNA TGTGCCAGTAAAATCCGAACAGGGGACTCCTACAATGAGCAGTTCTTC. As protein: CASKIRTGDSYNEQFF.

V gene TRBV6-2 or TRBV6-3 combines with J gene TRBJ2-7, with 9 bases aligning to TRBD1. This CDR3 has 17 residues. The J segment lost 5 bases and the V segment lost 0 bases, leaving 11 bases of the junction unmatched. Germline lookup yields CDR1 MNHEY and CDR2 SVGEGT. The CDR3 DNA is TGTGCCAGCAGTTACTCGGATTGGGGACAGGGCCTAGACGAGCAGTACTTC. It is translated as CASSYSDWGQGLDEQYF.

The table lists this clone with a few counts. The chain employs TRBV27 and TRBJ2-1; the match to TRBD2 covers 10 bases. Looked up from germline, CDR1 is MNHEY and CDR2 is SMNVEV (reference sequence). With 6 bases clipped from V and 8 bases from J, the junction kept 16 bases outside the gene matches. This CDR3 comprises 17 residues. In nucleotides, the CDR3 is TGTGCCAGCAGGCGGATTCGCCAGGGAGGGACTAGCGATGAGCAGTTCTTC. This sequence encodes CASRRIRQGGTSDEQFF.

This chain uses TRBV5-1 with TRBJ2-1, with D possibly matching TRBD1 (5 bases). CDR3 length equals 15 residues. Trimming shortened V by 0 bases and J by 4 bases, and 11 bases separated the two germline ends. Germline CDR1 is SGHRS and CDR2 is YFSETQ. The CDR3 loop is CASSLEGNSYNEQFF. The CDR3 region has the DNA TGCGCCAGCAGCTTGGAGGGGAACTCTTACAATGAGCAGTTCTTC.

CDR3 protein: CASRGQISYNEQFF. CDR3 in DNA: TGTGCCAGCAGGGGACAGATCTCCTACAATGAGCAGTTCTTC. The V and J genes are TRBV28 and TRBJ2-1; 7 bases are shared with TRBD1. CDR3 size: 14 residues. Germline V CDR1 and CDR2: MDHEN, SYDVKM. V was clipped by 6 bases and J by 0 bases; unmatched bases: 2.

The CDR3 nucleotides are TGTGCCAGCAGGAGGGGGGGGCACGATAATTCACCCCTCCACTTT. This gives the protein CASRRGGHDNSPLHF. J is TRBJ1-6 and V is TRBV2, with D tentatively TRBD1 (6 bases). Germline V gives CDR1 SNHLY, CDR2 FYNNEI. CDR3 length: 15 amino acids. The V end lost 6 bases, the J end lost 5 bases, and 14 bases lay between the germline ends.

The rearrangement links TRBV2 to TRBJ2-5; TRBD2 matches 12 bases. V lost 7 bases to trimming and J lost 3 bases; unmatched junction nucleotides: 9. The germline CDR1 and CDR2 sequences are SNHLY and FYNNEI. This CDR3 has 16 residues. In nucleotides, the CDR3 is TGTGCCAGCATGCTAGCGGGGGGGCTAGGGAAAGAGACCCAGTACTTC. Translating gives CASMLAGGLGKETQYF.

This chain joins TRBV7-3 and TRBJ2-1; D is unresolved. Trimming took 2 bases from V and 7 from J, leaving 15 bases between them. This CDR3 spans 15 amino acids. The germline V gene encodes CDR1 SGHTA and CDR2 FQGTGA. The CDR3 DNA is TGTGCCAGCAGCTTATGTGAGAGGATAAAGAATGAGCAGTTCTTC. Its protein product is CASSLCERIKNEQFF.

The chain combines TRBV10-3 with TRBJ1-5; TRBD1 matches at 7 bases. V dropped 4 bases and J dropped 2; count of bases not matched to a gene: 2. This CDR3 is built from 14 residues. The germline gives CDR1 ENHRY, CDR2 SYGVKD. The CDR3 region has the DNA TGTGCCATCAGTGGGGACAGTCGCAATCAGCCCCAGCATTTT. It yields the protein CAISGDSRNQPQHF.

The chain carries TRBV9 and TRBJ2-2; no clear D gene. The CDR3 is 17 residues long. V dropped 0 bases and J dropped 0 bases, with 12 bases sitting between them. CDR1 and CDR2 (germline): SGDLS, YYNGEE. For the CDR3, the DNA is TGTGCCAGCAGCGTAGTTCCCTGGCTAGCGAACACCGGGGAGCTGTTTTTT. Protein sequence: CASSVVPWLANTGELFF.

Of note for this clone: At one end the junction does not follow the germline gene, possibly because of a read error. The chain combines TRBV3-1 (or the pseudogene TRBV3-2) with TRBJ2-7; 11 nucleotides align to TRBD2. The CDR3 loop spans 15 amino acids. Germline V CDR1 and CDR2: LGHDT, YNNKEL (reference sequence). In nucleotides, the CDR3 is TGTGCCAGCGCAAAGGGTAGCGGGGGGGCCTATGAGCAGTACTTC. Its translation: CASAKGSGGAYEQYF.

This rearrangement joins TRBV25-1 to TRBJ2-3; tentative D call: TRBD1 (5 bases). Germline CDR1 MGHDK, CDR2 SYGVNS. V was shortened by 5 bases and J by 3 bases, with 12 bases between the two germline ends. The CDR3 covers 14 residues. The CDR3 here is CASSQGSVTDTQYF. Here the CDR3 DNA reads TGTGCCAGCAGTCAGGGTTCAGTAACAGATACGCAGTATTTT.

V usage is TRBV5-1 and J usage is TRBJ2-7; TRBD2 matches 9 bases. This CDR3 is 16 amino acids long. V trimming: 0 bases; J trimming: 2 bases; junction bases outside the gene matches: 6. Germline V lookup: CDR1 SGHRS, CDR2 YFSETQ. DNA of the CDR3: TGCGCCAGCAGCTTGGCCCCTCGCGGGGGGGCCTACGAGCAGTACTTC. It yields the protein CASSLAPRGGAYEQYF.

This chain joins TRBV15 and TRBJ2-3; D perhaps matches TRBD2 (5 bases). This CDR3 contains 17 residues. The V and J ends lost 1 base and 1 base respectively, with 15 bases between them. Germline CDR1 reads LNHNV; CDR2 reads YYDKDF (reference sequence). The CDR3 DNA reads TGTGCCACCAGCAGAGGAGGGAATCCTGTAGGCACAGATACGCAGTATTTT. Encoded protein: CATSRGGNPVGTDTQYF.

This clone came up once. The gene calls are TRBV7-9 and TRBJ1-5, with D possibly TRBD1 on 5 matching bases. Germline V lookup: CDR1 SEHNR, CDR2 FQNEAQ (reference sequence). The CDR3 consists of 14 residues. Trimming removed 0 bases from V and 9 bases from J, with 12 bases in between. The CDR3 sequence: CASSLARGVSPQHF. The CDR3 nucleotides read TGTGCCAGCAGCTTAGCGCGGGGGGTTTCGCCCCAGCATTTT.

Here the CDR3 reads CASSQAGAGGNQPQHF. CDR3 bases: TGTGCCAGCAGCCAGGCCGGGGCGGGGGGCAATCAGCCCCAGCATTTT. The gene calls are TRBV7-9 and TRBJ1-5, with D possibly being TRBD1 (5 bases). The CDR3 spans 16 residues. Trimming took off 5 bases at V and 2 bases at J, with 16 bases between the two ends. Per the germline V gene, CDR1 is SEHNR and CDR2 is FQNEAQ (reference sequence).

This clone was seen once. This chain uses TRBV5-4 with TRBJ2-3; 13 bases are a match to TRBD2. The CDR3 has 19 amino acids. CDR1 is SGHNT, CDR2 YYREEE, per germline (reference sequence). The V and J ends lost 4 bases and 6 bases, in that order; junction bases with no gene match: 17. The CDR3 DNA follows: TGTGCCAGCAGCCCATATTTGAGAGGACTAGCGGGAGTCGTGGATACGCAGTATTTT. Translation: CASSPYLRGLAGVVDTQYF.

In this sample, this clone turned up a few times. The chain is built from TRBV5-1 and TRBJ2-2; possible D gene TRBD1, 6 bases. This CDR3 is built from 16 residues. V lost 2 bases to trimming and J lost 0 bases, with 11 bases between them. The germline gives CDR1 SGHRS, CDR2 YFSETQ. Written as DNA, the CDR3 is TGCGCCAGCAGCTTTACCGGGACATCGAACACCGGGGAGCTGTTTTTT. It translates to CASSFTGTSNTGELFF.